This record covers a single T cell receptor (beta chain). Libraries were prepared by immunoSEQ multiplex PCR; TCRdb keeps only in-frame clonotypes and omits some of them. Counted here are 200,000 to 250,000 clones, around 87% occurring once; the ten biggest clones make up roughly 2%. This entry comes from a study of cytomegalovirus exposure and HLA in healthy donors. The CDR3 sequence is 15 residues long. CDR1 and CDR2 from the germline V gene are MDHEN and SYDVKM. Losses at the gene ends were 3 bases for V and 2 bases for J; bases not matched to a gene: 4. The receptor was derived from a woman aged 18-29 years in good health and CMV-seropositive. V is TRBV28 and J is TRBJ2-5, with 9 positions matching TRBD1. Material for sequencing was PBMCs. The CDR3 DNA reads TGTGCCAGCAGTTTCCGGGACAGGGAACAAGAGACCCAGTACTTC. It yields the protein CASSFRDREQETQYF.